The 23 T cell receptor beta chains below come from one sample, sequenced in a study of shared T cell receptors in the human thymus. TCRdb's copy holds only in-frame clones and misses some; the assay was immunoSEQ multiplex PCR. Among hundreds of thousands of clones, roughly 90% were seen once, and the ten largest hold about 0.01%. This sample was shared with a second study, whose subject was human thymus T cells.

Input material: thymocytes. Every receptor here comes from a boy younger than two with a congenital heart defect.

This chain uses TRBV7-9 with TRBJ2-1; 14 bases agree with TRBD2. Germline lookup yields CDR1 SEHNR and CDR2 FQNEAQ (reference sequence). Losses at the gene ends were 2 bases for V and 9 bases for J; bases not matched to a gene: 9. The CDR3 sequence is 17 residues long. This CDR3 is CASSLLGTSGSWGEQFF. CDR3 nucleotides: TGTGCCAGCAGCTTATTAGGGACTAGCGGGAGTTGGGGTGAGCAGTTCTTC.

CDR3 in amino acids: CASSVGTPAYNEQFF. The CDR3 DNA reads as TGTGCCAGCAGCGTCGGGACACCTGCCTACAATGAGCAGTTCTTC. This rearrangement joins TRBV7-2 to TRBJ2-1; a weak D match, TRBD1 (6 bases). V was cut by 5 bases and J by 2 bases, with 13 bases left in between. In germline, CDR1 is SGHTA, CDR2 FQGNSA. This CDR3 has 15 amino acids.

The V and J genes are TRBV10-1 and TRBJ2-1, with TRBD1 identical over 8 bases. Germline lookup yields CDR1 WNHNN and CDR2 SYGVQD (reference sequence). This CDR3 spans 16 amino acids. V dropped 4 bases and J dropped 9; count of bases not matched to a gene: 14. The CDR3 bases are TGCGCCAGCAGTGGCCGGACAGGGTCTAGCGAGAGTGAGCAGTTCTTC. It encodes CASSGRTGSSESEQFF.

The rearrangement uses TRBV7-2 and TRBJ2-7; tentatively, D is TRBD2 (5 bases). The length of the CDR3 is 15 residues. The V gene lost 1 base and the J gene lost 3 bases, with 13 bases spanning the gap. Germline assignment: CDR1 SGHTA and CDR2 FQGNSA. CDR3 nucleotide sequence: TGTGCCAGCAGCTTAGAGAGGGCCAACGGCTACGAGCAGTACTTC. Encoded protein: CASSLERANGYEQYF.

V usage is TRBV5-5 and J usage is TRBJ2-7; possible D gene TRBD2, 5 bases. CDR1 is SGHKS and CDR2 is YYEKEE in the germline V gene (reference sequence). Trimming cost V 1 base and J 9 bases, with 23 bases left between them. CDR3 size: 16 residues. CDR3 DNA: TGTGCCAGCAGCTTGTTTTTGGCAGACTACCCTTTGGGGCAGTACTTC. It specifies CASSLFLADYPLGQYF.

The chain employs TRBV4-2 and TRBJ2-3, with a possible D match to TRBD1 (5 bases). The CDR3 runs to 16 residues. From germline, CDR1 is LGHNA and CDR2 YNFKEQ. Trimming removed 4 bases at V and 5 bases at J, with 19 bases between. The CDR3 region is CASSPPRRQGRDTQYF. The CDR3 nucleotides read TGTGCCAGCAGCCCCCCCCGGCGGCAGGGAAGAGATACGCAGTATTTT.

V gene TRBV23-1 combines with J gene TRBJ1-5, with TRBD1 matching over 7 bases. TRBV23-1 has ORF status, its function being uncertain. Germline trimming cut 6 bases from V and 0 bases from J; bases unmatched to any gene: 23. This CDR3 spans 21 amino acids. In DNA, the CDR3 is TGCGCCAGCAGCCGTGATAATATACTGGGACAGCCCATCCATAGCAATCAGCCCCAGCATTTT. It yields the protein CASSRDNILGQPIHSNQPQHF.

The chain combines TRBV21-1 with TRBJ1-3. TRBV21-1 is termed a pseudogene. The CDR3 covers 17 residues. The CDR3, as DNA: TGTGCCAGCAGCAAACGGAGGGGTAGGGAGACTGGAAACACCATATATTTT. Protein sequence: CASSKRRGRETGNTIYF.

About this clone: Different DNA sequences within this sample yield the same CDR3. The chain has TRBV4-3 and TRBJ2-7; TRBD1 might be the D (6 bases). There are 11 residues in the CDR3. The V end was cut by 4 bases, the J end by 6 bases, with 7 bases between. CDR1 and CDR2 (germline): LGHNA, YSLEER. The CDR3 DNA reads as TGCGCCAGCAGCCTAGGGGGCGAGCAGTACTTC. Encoded protein: CASSLGGEQYF.

CDR3 sequence: CATEPQNTEAFF. DNA of the CDR3: TGTGCCACCGAACCACAGAACACTGAAGCTTTCTTT. The chain recombines TRBV7-9 with TRBJ1-1, with D uncertain. Trimming removed 10 bases from V and 1 base from J, with 10 bases in between. CDR1 and CDR2 (germline): SEHNR, FQNEAQ (reference sequence). The CDR3 is 12 residues long.

Only a few counts were recorded for this clone. The chain combines TRBV27 with TRBJ1-1; D remains ambiguous. Per the germline V gene, CDR1 is MNHEY and CDR2 is SMNVEV (reference sequence). The CDR3 is 13 amino acids. V lost 4 bases to trimming and J lost 0 bases, with 6 bases between them. For the CDR3, the DNA is TGTGCCAGCAGTTGGTCAGTGAACACTGAAGCTTTCTTT. The encoded protein is CASSWSVNTEAFF.

The V gene is TRBV19, the J gene TRBJ2-1, with 10 nucleotides matching TRBD2. J was trimmed by 10 bases and V by 3 bases; bases with no gene match: 6. CDR1 and CDR2 from the germline V gene are LNHDA and SQIVND (reference sequence). The CDR3 spans 14 residues. The CDR3 nucleotides read TGTGCCAGTAGTATTCTAGCGGGGGCGCTGGAGCAGTTCTTC. It codes for CASSILAGALEQFF.

The rearrangement joins TRBV4-2 to TRBJ2-1; 8 bases match TRBD2. There are 17 residues in the CDR3. J was trimmed by 4 bases and V by 3 bases; bases with no gene match: 11. From germline, CDR1 is LGHNA and CDR2 YNFKEQ. The CDR3 region has the DNA TGTGCCAGCAGCCAGGTAGGGGTGGCGGGAGGATACAATGAGCAGTTCTTC. Protein: CASSQVGVAGGYNEQFF.

This chain joins TRBV30 and TRBJ1-1, with 11 bases matching TRBD1. Germline assignment: CDR1 GTSNPN and CDR2 SVGIG (reference sequence). CDR3 size: 14 residues. V gave up 5 bases and J gave up 7 bases; unmatched junction bases: 9. The CDR3 sequence is CAWWRDRGALEAFF. Written as DNA, the CDR3 is TGTGCCTGGTGGAGGGACAGGGGGGCCCTTGAAGCTTTCTTT.

This chain connects TRBV14 to TRBJ2-1; possible D gene TRBD2, 6 bases. There are 15 residues in the CDR3. Trimming removed 5 bases from V and 6 bases from J, with 17 bases in between. The germline V gene has CDR1 SGHDN and CDR2 FVKESK. The CDR3 coding sequence is TGTGCCAGCAGCAATCGGGACTCCCGATGCAATGAGCAGTTCTTC. This gives the protein CASSNRDSRCNEQFF.

The V call is TRBV4-3, the J call TRBJ2-3, with D possibly being TRBD2 (6 bases). V shed 4 bases and J shed 0 bases, with 17 bases lying between them. Germline V CDR1 and CDR2: LGHNA, YSLEER. The CDR3 extends over 17 amino acids. The CDR3 here is CASSRRGTKPSTDTQYF. Here the CDR3 DNA reads TGCGCCAGCAGCCGGAGGGGCACTAAGCCTAGCACAGATACGCAGTATTTT.

This clone was detected once. The V and J genes are TRBV27 and TRBJ1-3, with D possibly being TRBD1 (5 bases). This CDR3 contains 14 residues. Germline CDR1 is MNHEY and CDR2 is SMNVEV (reference sequence). Trimming cost V 4 bases and J 9 bases, with 16 bases left between them. Here the CDR3 reads CASSWVAGKGTIYF. The CDR3 DNA reads TGTGCCAGCAGTTGGGTGGCAGGGAAGGGCACCATATATTTT.

This chain connects TRBV5-1 to TRBJ2-3; TRBD2 matches 14 bases. CDR1 is SGHRS and CDR2 is YFSETQ in the germline V gene. The CDR3 consists of 17 residues. V lost 4 bases to trimming and J lost 4 bases; unmatched junction nucleotides: 8. CDR3: CASSPGTSGSHADTQYF. The CDR3 DNA reads TGCGCCAGCAGCCCTGGGACTAGCGGGAGTCATGCAGATACGCAGTATTTT.

The V gene is TRBV30, the J gene TRBJ2-3, with 10 bases matching TRBD2. Germline values: CDR1 GTSNPN, CDR2 SVGIG (reference sequence). The CDR3 spans 16 residues. The J segment lost 0 bases and the V segment lost 3 bases, leaving 6 bases of the junction unmatched. As DNA, the CDR3 is TGTGCCTGGAGGGCGACTAGCGGGTCTAGCACAGATACGCAGTATTTT. Translating it yields CAWRATSGSSTDTQYF.

The CDR3 DNA reads TGTGCCAGCAGTTCCCACCCGGGTGCCAATCAGCCCCAGCATTTT. Amino acid sequence: CASSSHPGANQPQHF. The chain carries TRBV28 and TRBJ1-5; D is uncertain. The V and J ends lost 4 bases and 3 bases respectively, with 13 bases between them. From germline, CDR1 is MDHEN and CDR2 SYDVKM. The CDR3 loop spans 15 amino acids.

This clone was found once. The chain has TRBV4-2 and TRBJ2-5, with 9 bases matching TRBD2. The end of the DNA fits TRBJ2-7 better, so the J call may be wrong. The length of the CDR3 is 15 residues. Per the germline V gene, CDR1 is LGHNA and CDR2 is YNFKEQ. CDR3 sequence reads: CASTQTAGGSYEQYF. The DNA for the CDR3 is TGTGCCAGCACTCAGACAGCGGGAGGCTCCTACGAGCAGTACTTC.

The gene calls are TRBV27 and TRBJ2-7; possible D gene TRBD2, 5 bases. V was pared by 5 bases and J by 2 bases, with 10 bases between. The germline CDR1 and CDR2 sequences are MNHEY and SMNVEV (reference sequence). The CDR3 sequence is 13 residues long. CDR3 region: CASSAGIPYEQYF. The CDR3 coding sequence is TGTGCCAGCAGTGCCGGGATTCCCTACGAGCAGTACTTC.

With respect to this clone: Compared with germline, one end of the junction differs, possibly owing to a read error. J is TRBJ2-2 and V is TRBV28; 8 positions agree with TRBD1. Per germline, CDR1 MDHEN and CDR2 SYDVKM. This CDR3 is built from 16 residues. CDR3 sequence: CASSLGRTGNAGELFF. DNA for the CDR3: TGTGCCAGCAGTTTAGGGAGGACAGGGAACGCCGGGGAGCTGTTTTTT.